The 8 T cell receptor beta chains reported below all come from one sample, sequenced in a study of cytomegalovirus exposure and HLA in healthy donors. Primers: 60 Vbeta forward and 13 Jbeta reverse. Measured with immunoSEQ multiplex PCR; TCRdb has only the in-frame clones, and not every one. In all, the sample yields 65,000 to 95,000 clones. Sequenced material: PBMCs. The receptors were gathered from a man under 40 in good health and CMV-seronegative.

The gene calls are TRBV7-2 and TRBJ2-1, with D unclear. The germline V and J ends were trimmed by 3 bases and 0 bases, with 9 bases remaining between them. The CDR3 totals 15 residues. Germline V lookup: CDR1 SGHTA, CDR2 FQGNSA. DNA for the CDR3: TGTGCCAGCAGCTTCCGGAGATCCTCCTACAATGAGCAGTTCTTC. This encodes CASSFRRSSYNEQFF.

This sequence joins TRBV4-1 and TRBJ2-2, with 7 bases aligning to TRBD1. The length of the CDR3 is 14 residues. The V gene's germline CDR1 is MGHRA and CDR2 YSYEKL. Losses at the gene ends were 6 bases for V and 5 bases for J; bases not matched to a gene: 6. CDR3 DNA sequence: TGCGCCAGCAGTCGACAGGGTTCGACCGGGGAGCTGTTTTTT. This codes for CASSRQGSTGELFF.

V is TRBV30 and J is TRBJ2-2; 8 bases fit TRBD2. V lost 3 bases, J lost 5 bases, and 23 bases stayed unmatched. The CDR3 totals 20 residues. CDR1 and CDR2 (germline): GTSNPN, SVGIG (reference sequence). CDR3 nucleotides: TGTGCCTGGAGCGCAACCCGTTACGGACTAGCTGCCAAGTCGACCGGGGAGCTGTTTTTT. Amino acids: CAWSATRYGLAAKSTGELFF.

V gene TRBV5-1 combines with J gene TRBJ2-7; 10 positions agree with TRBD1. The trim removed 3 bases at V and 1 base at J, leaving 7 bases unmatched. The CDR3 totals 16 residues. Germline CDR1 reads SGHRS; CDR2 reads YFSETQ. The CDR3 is CASSYGQGGPSYEQYF. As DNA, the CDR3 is TGCGCCAGCAGCTACGGACAGGGGGGTCCGTCCTACGAGCAGTACTTC.

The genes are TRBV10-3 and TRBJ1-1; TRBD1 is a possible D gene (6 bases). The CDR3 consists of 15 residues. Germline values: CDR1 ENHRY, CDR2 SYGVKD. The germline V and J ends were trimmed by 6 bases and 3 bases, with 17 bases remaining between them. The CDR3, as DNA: TGTGCCATCAGGAGCATGGGGGAGGGGGACACTGAAGCTTTCTTT. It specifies CAIRSMGEGDTEAFF.

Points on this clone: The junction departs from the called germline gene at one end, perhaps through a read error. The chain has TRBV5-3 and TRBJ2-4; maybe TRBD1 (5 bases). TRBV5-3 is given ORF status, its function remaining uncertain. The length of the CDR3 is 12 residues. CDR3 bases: TGTGCCAGAAGCCCGCGGACACCCGCAGGCGACTTC. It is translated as CARSPRTPAGDF.

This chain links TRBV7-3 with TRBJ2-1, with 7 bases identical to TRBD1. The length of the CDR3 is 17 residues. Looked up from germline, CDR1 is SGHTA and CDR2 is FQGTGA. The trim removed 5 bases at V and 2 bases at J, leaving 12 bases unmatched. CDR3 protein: CASSKSRGLSTYNEQFF. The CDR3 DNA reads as TGTGCCAGCAGCAAGAGTAGGGGGCTAAGCACCTACAATGAGCAGTTCTTC.

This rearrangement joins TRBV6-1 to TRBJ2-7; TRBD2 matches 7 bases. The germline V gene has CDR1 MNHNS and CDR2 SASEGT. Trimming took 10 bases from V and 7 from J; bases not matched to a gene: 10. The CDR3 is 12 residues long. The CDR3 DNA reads TGTGCCACCGGGGAGGGTCGGGGGGAGCAGTACTTC. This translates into CATGEGRGEQYF.